The text below deals with one T cell receptor beta chain. What it binds is not known. Libraries were prepared by immunoSEQ multiplex PCR; TCRdb keeps only in-frame clonotypes and omits some of them. The sample yields 50,000 or so clones, around 94% seen once. The data belong to a study of cytomegalovirus exposure and HLA in healthy donors. Looking at the study overall: The approximately 130 validation repertoires and the 666 first-cohort repertoires shared a platform, a later analysis reported. General observations from the study: It was found in a later analysis that first-cohort TCR clusters tended to co-occur in the approximately 130 validation repertoires. Many donors shared some public TCRs, even though most TCR sequences were rare.

The CDR3 covers 14 residues. Trimming at V came to 6 bases and at J to 5 bases, leaving 7 bases not matched to a gene. Germline-derived CDR1 and CDR2 are SGHAT and FQNNGV. The chain combines TRBV11-2 with TRBJ1-1, with 9 nucleotides matching TRBD1. Sequenced material: PBMCs. This clonotype was sampled from a man aged 18-30 years in good health and CMV-seronegative. CDR3 sequence: CASSYRGQGTEAFF. The DNA of the CDR3 is TGTGCCAGCAGTTACCGAGGACAGGGGACTGAAGCTTTCTTT.